The 18 T cell receptor beta chains reported below all come from one sample, sequenced in a study of cytomegalovirus exposure and HLA in healthy donors. 60 Vbeta and 13 Jbeta primers were used in PCR. Clones were sequenced by immunoSEQ multiplex PCR, and TCRdb holds only the in-frame ones, with some missing. The data show more than 95,000 clones, 65% to 80% seen once. Sequencing was performed on PBMCs. These receptors were collected from a man aged 30 to 45 in good health and CMV-seronegative.

The genes are TRBV19 and TRBJ2-5, with D possibly being TRBD1 (6 bases). Germline CDR1 reads LNHDA; CDR2 reads SQIVND (reference sequence). V lost 5 bases to trimming and J lost 4 bases, with 11 bases between them. This CDR3 spans 13 amino acids. The CDR3: CASSFGQRETQYF. Here the CDR3 DNA reads TGTGCCAGTAGTTTTGGACAGAGAGAGACCCAGTACTTC.

This sequence joins TRBV5-6 and TRBJ2-3; TRBD1 might be the D (6 bases). V shed 0 bases and J shed 2 bases, with 7 bases lying between them. The CDR3 loop spans 14 amino acids. CDR1 and CDR2 from the germline V gene are SGHDT and YYEEEE. CDR3 bases: TGTGCCAGCAGCTTGGGACAGGTCACAGATACGCAGTATTTT. Translating gives CASSLGQVTDTQYF.

The chain couples TRBV6-1 to TRBJ1-5; 9 bases are a match to TRBD1. The CDR3 length is 13 residues. Per germline, CDR1 MNHNS and CDR2 SASEGT. The ends lost 8 bases at V and 6 bases at J; junction bases unmatched: 5. This CDR3 reads CASEGQGSQPQHF. CDR3 nucleotide sequence: TGTGCCAGCGAGGGACAGGGATCTCAGCCCCAGCATTTT.

The chain combines TRBV4-3 with TRBJ1-2; D not certain. The V gene lost 5 bases and the J gene lost 0 bases, with 13 bases spanning the gap. The length of the CDR3 is 15 residues. Looked up from germline, CDR1 is LGHNA and CDR2 is YSLEER. This CDR3 reads CASSLRRDSNYGYTF. The CDR3 DNA is TGCGCCAGCAGCTTGCGTAGAGACTCTAACTATGGCTACACCTTC.

The chain combines TRBV7-6 with TRBJ1-1, with D maybe TRBD1 (6 bases). Between the trimmed V and J ends, which lost 5 bases and 8 bases, there was a span of 18 bases. Germline V gene data show CDR1 as SGHVS and CDR2 as FNYEAQ. The CDR3 runs 14 residues. In nucleotides, the CDR3 is TGTGCCAGCAGCGTAAGACAGGAACAACCCGAAGCTTTCTTT. Translating gives CASSVRQEQPEAFF.

The chain recombines TRBV19 with TRBJ2-7, with TRBD1 matching 10 bases. V shed 4 bases and J 7 bases; nucleotides not matched to a gene: 7. From germline, CDR1 is LNHDA and CDR2 SQIVND (reference sequence). The CDR3 runs 14 residues. CDR3 protein: CASSTGTGAFEQYF. In nucleotides, the CDR3 is TGTGCCAGTAGTACCGGGACAGGGGCCTTTGAGCAGTACTTC.

The chain uses TRBV10-1 and TRBJ2-7; unclear D gene. The CDR3 loop spans 16 amino acids. Germline V gene lookup returns CDR1 WNHNN and CDR2 SYGVQD (reference sequence). V was clipped by 1 base and J by 2 bases, with 15 bases between them. Here the CDR3 DNA reads TGCGCCAGCAGTGAGTGGCAAAAATTGAGGACCTACGAGCAGTACTTC. Its protein is CASSEWQKLRTYEQYF.

The chain combines TRBV27 with TRBJ1-2; D is possibly TRBD1 (5 bases). This CDR3 is 14 amino acids long. The germline V and J ends were trimmed by 6 bases and 6 bases, with 17 bases remaining between them. Germline V gene data show CDR1 as MNHEY and CDR2 as SMNVEV (reference sequence). The CDR3 reads CASRPQGGENGYTF. The CDR3 coding sequence is TGTGCCAGCAGGCCGCAGGGAGGGGAGAATGGCTACACCTTC.

V is TRBV27 and J is TRBJ1-1; 7 positions match TRBD1. The CDR3 consists of 14 residues. The V segment lost 3 bases and the J segment 1 base; nucleotides outside the gene matches: 2. Germline V gene data show CDR1 as MNHEY and CDR2 as SMNVEV (reference sequence). DNA of the CDR3: TGTGCCAGCAGTTTGGGGACAGAGAACACTGAAGCTTTCTTT. Translated, it gives CASSLGTENTEAFF.

The V gene is TRBV19, the J gene TRBJ2-7; 9 bases fit TRBD1. V lost 3 bases and J lost 5; bases outside the gene matches: 8. This CDR3 is 15 amino acids long. Looked up from germline, CDR1 is LNHDA and CDR2 is SQIVND (reference sequence). The CDR3 DNA sequence: TGTGCCAGTAGTATTATTCCGGGACAGGGCCACGAGCAGTACTTC. Translating it yields CASSIIPGQGHEQYF.

The V call is TRBV9, the J call TRBJ2-6; D remains ambiguous. Per germline, CDR1 SGDLS and CDR2 YYNGEE. V lost 1 base and J 4 bases, leaving 12 bases between the germline ends. The CDR3 extends over 16 amino acids. The CDR3 DNA reads as TGTGCCAGCAGCGTAAGAGGTGATAAGGGGGCCAACGTCCTGACTTTC. It translates to CASSVRGDKGANVLTF.

The genes are TRBV18 and TRBJ2-6; no firm D call. V was trimmed by 3 bases and J by 3 bases, leaving 6 bases between them. Germline V lookup: CDR1 KGHSH, CDR2 LQKENI. CDR3 length: 14 amino acids. The CDR3 sequence: CASSPEVGANVLTF. The CDR3 nucleotides read TGTGCCAGCTCACCCGAGGTTGGGGCCAACGTCCTGACTTTC.

The gene calls are TRBV29-1 and TRBJ1-3; 12 positions match TRBD1. This CDR3 spans 15 amino acids. CDR1 is SQVTM and CDR2 is ANQGSEA in the germline V gene. J lost 5 bases, V lost 3 bases, and 5 bases had no gene match. The CDR3 here is CSVEYGTGGRNTIYF. In nucleotides, the CDR3 is TGCAGCGTTGAGTACGGGACAGGGGGCAGAAACACCATATATTTT. Full variable domain (outside the CDR3, taken from reference TRBV29-1 and TRBJ1-3): SAVISQKPSRDICQRGTSLTIQCQVDSQVTMMFWYRQQPGQSLTLIATANQGSEATYESGFVIDKFPISRPNLTFSTLTVSNMSPEDSSIYLCSVEYGTGGRNTIYFGEGSWLTVV.

This clone was seen more than once but under ten times. The genes are TRBV28 and TRBJ2-3, with 12 bases lining up with TRBD2. Germline trimming cut 4 bases from V and 4 bases from J; bases unmatched to any gene: 3. CDR3 length: 15 residues. Germline assignment: CDR1 MDHEN and CDR2 SYDVKM. CDR3 loop: CASSSLAGGADTQYF. The CDR3 bases are TGTGCCAGCAGTTCCCTAGCGGGAGGGGCAGATACGCAGTATTTT.

J is TRBJ2-7 and V is TRBV28, with a tentative D call TRBD2 (5 bases). Germline assignment: CDR1 MDHEN and CDR2 SYDVKM. V lost 7 bases and J lost 5, with 15 bases in between. The CDR3 contains 13 residues. This CDR3 is CASTILASDEQYF. CDR3 DNA sequence: TGTGCCAGCACCATCCTAGCTAGTGACGAGCAGTACTTC.

The genes are TRBV28 and TRBJ2-3; tentatively, D is TRBD1 (6 bases). V was clipped by 8 bases and J by 4 bases, with 16 bases between them. CDR1 and CDR2 (germline): MDHEN, SYDVKM. The CDR3 loop spans 14 amino acids. CDR3 in DNA: TGTGCCAGCCTTCAGGCATGGGGGCCAGATACGCAGTATTTT. Amino acids: CASLQAWGPDTQYF.

This chain links TRBV19 with TRBJ1-1, with 7 bases aligning to TRBD1. Germline V CDR1 and CDR2: LNHDA, SQIVND (reference sequence). The CDR3 consists of 14 residues. Germline trimming cut 7 bases from V and 4 bases from J; bases unmatched to any gene: 9. CDR3 nucleotide sequence: TGTGCCAGTAAGAGATTCAGGGGGACCACTGAAGCTTTCTTT. It codes for CASKRFRGTTEAFF. Variable domain in full (rest from reference TRBV19 and TRBJ1-1): DGGITQSPKYLFRKEGQNVTLSCEQNLNHDAMYWYRQDPGQGLRLIYYSQIVNDFQKGDIAEGYSVSREKKESFPLTVTSAQKNPTAFYLCASKRFRGTTEAFFGQGTRLTVV.

The chain is built from TRBV19 and TRBJ2-2; tentatively, D is TRBD1 (5 bases). V lost 7 bases and J 0 bases, leaving 15 bases between the germline ends. The V gene's germline CDR1 is LNHDA and CDR2 SQIVND (reference sequence). The CDR3 is 16 residues long. CDR3 in DNA: TGTGCCAGTAAGAGTCAGGGTACGTCGAACACCGGGGAGCTGTTTTTT. It encodes CASKSQGTSNTGELFF.